This TCR beta chain was sequenced during a study of T-cell memory formation after mild COVID-19. In the study overall: The two donors had largely donor-specific TCR clusters. Findings of the study overall: CD4+ bias marked clones expanding day 15 to 37, unlike balanced contracting clones.

As concerns this clonotype: Its antigen is as yet unknown.

Looked up from germline, CDR1 is MNHEY and CDR2 is SVGAGI. This CDR3 contains 17 residues. V was clipped by 5 bases and J by 2 bases, with 22 bases between them. A single record per CDR3 protein comes from TCRdb applying MiXCR to the 5' RACE reads. Among over 500,000 distinct CDR3 sequences listed, roughly 17% were seen once. The source material was PBMCs or a T cell subset sorted from them (not recorded which). The V call is TRBV6-5, the J call TRBJ2-7; the D gene could be TRBD1 or TRBD2 (5 bases each). The TCR sequence derives from an adult woman who had mild COVID-19 (a few samples of this study predate the infection). Cell type and time point are not known. The CDR3 sequence is CASSKTRQGTDPYEQYF. The CDR3 DNA reads as TGTGCCAGCAGTAAAACCCGGCAAGGGACGGACCCCTACGAGCAGTACTTC.